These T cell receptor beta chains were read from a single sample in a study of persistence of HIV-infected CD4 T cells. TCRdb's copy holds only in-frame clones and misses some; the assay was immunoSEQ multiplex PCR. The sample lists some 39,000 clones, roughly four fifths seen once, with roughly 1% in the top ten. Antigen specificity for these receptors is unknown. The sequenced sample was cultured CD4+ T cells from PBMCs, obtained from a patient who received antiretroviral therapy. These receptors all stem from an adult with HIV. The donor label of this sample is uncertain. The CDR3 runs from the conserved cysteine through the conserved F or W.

CDR3: CASSLLDRDWGYTF; V: TRBV7-2; J: TRBJ1-2
CDR3: CASLGTGFEKLFF; V: TRBV25-1; J: TRBJ1-4
CDR3: CASKKQTSTDTQYF; V: TRBV2; J: TRBJ2-3
CDR3: CAWGLGQGVVQPQHF; V: TRBV30; J: TRBJ1-5
CDR3: CASSIKIGPYTIYF; V: TRBV19; J: TRBJ1-3
CDR3: CASTPLDRGGTEAFF; V: TRBV28; J: TRBJ1-1
CDR3: CSASLRYGYTF; V: TRBV20-1; J: TRBJ1-2
CDR3: CASSPGLSGNTIYF; V: TRBV7-9; J: TRBJ1-3
CDR3: CASSETQYQPQHF; V: TRBV9; J: TRBJ1-5
CDR3: CASSQDRPGTQYF; V: TRBV3-1/TRBV3-2; J: TRBJ2-5
CDR3: CASSQIDRDTSYGYTF; V: TRBV4-2; J: TRBJ1-2
CDR3: CASSLLGRSSADTQYF; V: TRBV7-8; J: TRBJ2-3
CDR3: CASSHQGSGNTIYF; V: TRBV6-6; J: TRBJ1-3
CDR3: CASSSRDGLSTDTQYF; V: TRBV19; J: TRBJ2-3
CDR3: CASSLNGNTIYF; V: TRBV12-3/TRBV12-4; J: TRBJ1-3
CDR3: CASSHDLQGMGEKLFF; V: TRBV4-2; J: TRBJ1-4
CDR3: CASSGSAGTRAFF; V: TRBV14; J: TRBJ1-1
CDR3: CASSDRDRDHEQYF; V: TRBV5-6; J: TRBJ2-7
CDR3: CASSVGPLNEQFF; V: TRBV9; J: TRBJ2-1
CDR3: CASSPGSIRSDTQYF; V: TRBV9; J: TRBJ2-3
CDR3: CSASRAGMNTEAFF; V: TRBV20-1; J: TRBJ1-1
CDR3: CASGLKWDRGDAYTF; V: TRBV6-5; J: TRBJ1-2
CDR3: CASRGDLNTEAFF; V: TRBV14; J: TRBJ1-1
CDR3: CASSSGENYGYTF; V: TRBV12-3/TRBV12-4; J: TRBJ1-2
CDR3: CASRPGQVAGYTF; V: TRBV6-5; J: TRBJ1-2
CDR3: CASSYRSGGSTDTQYF; V: TRBV7-2; J: TRBJ2-3
CDR3: CAWSGRVMNTEAFF; V: TRBV30; J: TRBJ1-1
CDR3: CASSLQGNDGYTF; V: TRBV7-8; J: TRBJ1-2
CDR3: CASTRQGSLSGQPQHF; V: TRBV2; J: TRBJ1-5
CDR3: CASSPPGTLTRDTQYF; V: TRBV7-8; J: TRBJ2-3
CDR3: CASSLAGGGRETQYF; V: TRBV7-9; J: TRBJ2-5
CDR3: CASGSEVRGTLTDTQYF; V: TRBV12-5; J: TRBJ2-3
CDR3: CATTGTGASNQPQHF; V: TRBV19; J: TRBJ1-5
CDR3: CATSDSASGGIYNEQFF; V: TRBV24-1; J: TRBJ2-1
CDR3: CASIKYRDDYGYTF; V: TRBV6-5; J: TRBJ1-2
CDR3: CASSYSEYNEQFF; V: TRBV7-2; J: TRBJ2-1
CDR3: CASSPGMANTGELFF; V: TRBV7-3; J: TRBJ2-2
CDR3: CASSRGGGLSTEAFF; V: TRBV3-1/TRBV3-2; J: TRBJ1-1
CDR3: CASSRTPSGYEQYF; V: TRBV6-5; J: TRBJ2-7
CDR3: CAVRGGFGETQYF; V: TRBV7-8; J: TRBJ2-5
CDR3: CSVAPQGSSEQYF; V: TRBV29-1; J: TRBJ2-7
CDR3: CASSRDRVDGNTIYF; V: TRBV14; J: TRBJ1-3
CDR3: CASSEARVAGYTF; V: TRBV6-1; J: TRBJ1-2
CDR3: CATTLDSYNEQFF; V: TRBV6-5; J: TRBJ2-1
CDR3: CASTRDARGEQFF; V: TRBV6-5; J: TRBJ2-1
CDR3: CASSRGAQNTGELFF; V: TRBV6-5; J: TRBJ2-2
CDR3: CASSEIFPGRTSSYNSPLHF; V: TRBV6-1; J: TRBJ1-6
CDR3: CATSDASGGGRDTQYF; V: TRBV24-1; J: TRBJ2-3
CDR3: CASSLNPLGARNEKLFF; V: TRBV4-2; J: TRBJ1-4